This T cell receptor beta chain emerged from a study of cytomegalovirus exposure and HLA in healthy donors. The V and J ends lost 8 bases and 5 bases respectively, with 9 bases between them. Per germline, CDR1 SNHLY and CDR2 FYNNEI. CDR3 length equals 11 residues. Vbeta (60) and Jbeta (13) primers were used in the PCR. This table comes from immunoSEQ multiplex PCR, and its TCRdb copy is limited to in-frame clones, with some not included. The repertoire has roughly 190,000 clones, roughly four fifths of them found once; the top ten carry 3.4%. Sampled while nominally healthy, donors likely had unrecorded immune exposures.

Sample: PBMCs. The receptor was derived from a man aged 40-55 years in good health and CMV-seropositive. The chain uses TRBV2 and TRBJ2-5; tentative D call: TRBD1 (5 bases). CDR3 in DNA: TGTGCCAGCGGGGCAGACGAGACCCAGTACTTC. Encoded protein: CASGADETQYF.